Listed below are T cell receptor beta chains from one sample, sequenced in a study of T cell changes during pregnancy in multiple sclerosis. The protocol was immunoSEQ multiplex PCR, while the TCRdb copy is restricted to in-frame clones and leaves out a portion. This table holds about 94,000 clones, 80% to 95% found once. The specimen comprised peripheral blood, sampled after pregnancy. These receptors were taken from a female donor with multiple sclerosis, enrolled in a pregnancy study. Both conserved end residues are part of each CDR3. A D gene is named only where the DNA matches it firmly. Clone size is not always given. Where it is, it says once, few, many or a class for expanded clones.

j_call clone_size d_call v_call cdr3_aa cdr3_nt
TRBJ1-5 - TRBD1 TRBV5-1 CASSLGDRAYSNQPQHF TGCGCCAGCAGCTTGGGGGACAGGGCTTATAGCAATCAGCCCCAGCATTTT
TRBJ2-2 - TRBD2 TRBV5-1 CASSDYGVAGTRELFF TGCGCCAGCAGCGACTACGGAGTAGCGGGAACCCGGGAGCTGTTTTTT
TRBJ2-1 - TRBD2 TRBV5-6 CASSFGTSGNEQFF TGTGCCAGCAGCTTCGGGACTAGTGGCAATGAGCAGTTCTTC
TRBJ1-1 once - TRBV7-2 CASSSDRNTEAFF TGTGCCAGCAGCTCGGACAGGAACACTGAAGCTTTCTTT
TRBJ1-2 few - TRBV6-5 CASSKAGGDGYTF TGTGCCAGCAGCAAAGCCGGGGGGGATGGCTACACCTTC
TRBJ2-1 - TRBD2 TRBV27 CASALAAYDNEQFF TGTGCCAGCGCACTAGCGGCGTACGACAATGAGCAGTTCTTC
TRBJ2-1 - TRBD2 TRBV5-1 CASSLLGLAGVSYNEQFF TGCGCCAGCAGCTTGTTGGGCCTAGCGGGAGTTTCCTACAATGAGCAGTTCTTC
TRBJ1-1 - TRBD1 TRBV19 CASSIGQGFTEAFF TGTGCCAGTAGTATAGGACAGGGGTTCACTGAAGCTTTCTTT
TRBJ2-1 - - TRBV19 CASSISSGYEQFF TGTGCCAGTAGTATAAGTAGCGGATATGAGCAGTTCTTC
TRBJ2-7 - TRBD2 TRBV2 CASSEGLGSYEQYF TGTGCCAGCAGTGAGGGACTAGGCTCCTACGAGCAGTACTTC
TRBJ1-4 - TRBD1 TRBV9 CASSERQGGKLFF TGTGCCAGCAGCGAACGACAGGGGGGAAAACTGTTTTTT
TRBJ2-3 - - TRBV7-9 CASSLEKGSDTQYF TGTGCCAGCAGCTTGGAAAAGGGGTCAGATACGCAGTATTTT
TRBJ2-5 - TRBD2 TRBV5-1 CASSTRTSGTGETQYF TGCGCCAGCAGCACAAGGACTAGCGGGACCGGGGAGACCCAGTACTTC
TRBJ1-4 - - TRBV5-1 CASRGAGDIGEKLFF TGCGCCAGCAGGGGTGCAGGGGATATAGGTGAAAAACTGTTTTTT
TRBJ1-2 - - TRBV9 CASSVGQARGYTF TGTGCCAGCAGCGTAGGACAGGCTCGTGGCTACACCTTC
TRBJ1-1 few - TRBV9 CASSGQANTEAFF TGTGCCAGCAGCGGGCAGGCGAACACTGAAGCTTTCTTT
TRBJ1-1 - - TRBV6-4 CASRRDFNTEAFF TGTGCCAGCAGGAGGGATTTTAACACTGAAGCTTTCTTT
TRBJ2-7 - TRBD1 TRBV30 CAWSVQGQASEQYF TGTGCCTGGAGTGTACAGGGACAGGCTTCGGAGCAGTACTTC
TRBJ1-2 - - TRBV7-5 CVRSFNGQGLDGYTF TGTGTCAGAAGCTTCAATGGACAGGGCCTAGATGGCTACACCTTC
TRBJ2-5 - - TRBV6-4 CASSDHRPGQGGVRETQYF TGTGCCAGCAGTGACCACAGACCCGGGCAGGGGGGTGTTCGAGAGACCCAGTACTTC
TRBJ1-2 - - TRBV10-3 CAISLGENYGYTF TGTGCCATCAGTCTTGGGGAGAACTATGGCTACACCTTC
TRBJ2-7 once - TRBV6-5 CASSYLDSLGEQYF TGTGCCAGCAGTTACCTGGACAGCCTCGGCGAGCAGTACTTC
TRBJ1-2 - - TRBV5-1 CAPAQGEGYTF TGCGCCCCGGCACAGGGTGAAGGCTACACCTTC
TRBJ1-3 - TRBD1 TRBV9 CASSATGSTGNTIYF TGTGCCAGCAGCGCGACAGGGAGTACCGGAAACACCATATATTTT
TRBJ1-2 - - TRBV9 CASSPNRDTYYGYTF TGTGCCAGCAGCCCCAACCGGGACACCTACTATGGCTACACCTTC